These 3 T cell receptor beta chains were all obtained from the same sample, sequenced in a study of cytomegalovirus exposure and HLA in healthy donors. PCR was performed using 60 Vbeta and 13 Jbeta primers. Clones were read by immunoSEQ multiplex PCR, and TCRdb kept only the in-frame ones, dropping some. Among about 160,000 clones listed, roughly 70% were seen once. Sequenced sample: PBMCs. All receptors derive from a woman between 50 and 59 years old in good health and CMV-seropositive.

V is TRBV4-1 and J is TRBJ2-1; D not certain. The CDR3 has 13 amino acids. Trimming cost V 0 bases and J 10 bases, with 10 bases left between them. Germline V lookup: CDR1 MGHRA, CDR2 YSYEKL. CDR3: CASSQDETREQFF. As DNA, the CDR3 is TGCGCCAGCAGCCAAGATGAGACAAGAGAGCAGTTCTTC.

This chain connects TRBV6-1 to TRBJ2-5; TRBD2 agrees at 10 bases. Germline V lookup: CDR1 MNHNS, CDR2 SASEGT. CDR3 length: 16 residues. V lost 3 bases and J lost 7; bases outside the gene matches: 11. The CDR3 protein is CASSDKRGGPKGTQYF. DNA for the CDR3: TGTGCCAGCAGTGATAAGCGGGGGGGCCCAAAAGGGACCCAGTACTTC.

The V call is TRBV7-9, the J call TRBJ1-6; 8 bases line up with TRBD1. The germline CDR1 and CDR2 sequences are SEHNR and FQNEAQ (reference sequence). V trimming: 1 base; J trimming: 8 bases; junction bases outside the gene matches: 4. The CDR3 is made up of 15 amino acids. CDR3 nucleotide sequence: TGTGCCAGCAGCTTAGACGGACAGGGTTATTCACCCCTCCACTTT. Encoded protein: CASSLDGQGYSPLHF. The variable domain in full, completed from reference TRBV7-9 and TRBJ1-6, reads DTGVSQNPRHKITKRGQNVTFRCDPISEHNRLYWYRQTLGQGPEFLTYFQNEAQLEKSRLLSDRFSAERPKGSFSTLEIQRTEQGDSAMYLCASSLDGQGYSPLHFGNGTRLTVT.